The entry below describes one T cell receptor (beta chain). The data derive from a study of blood T cell repertoires in COVID-19. Study information: Both acute and convalescent COVID-19 samples were obtained from the United States, Italy and Spain. Sources were T cells, B-cell-depleted T cells, or PBMCs; the material itself was cDNA or gDNA.

The CDR3 is made up of 12 amino acids. Trimming removed 6 bases at V and 2 bases at J, with 8 bases between. As processed by the authors: Nucleated cell counts were estimated from reference gene primer amplification. The protocol was immunoSEQ multiplex PCR, while the TCRdb copy is restricted to in-frame clones and leaves out a portion. That table is the source of V, J and clone size, and D and trimming were worked out from the DNA. The profile covers some 130,000 clones, with roughly 90% appearing a single time and less than 2.5% taken by the ten largest. The specimen was peripheral blood. The chain couples TRBV12-3 or TRBV12-4 to TRBJ2-7, with a tentative D call TRBD1 (5 bases). The origin of this receptor is an older man with active COVID-19. For the CDR3, the DNA is TGTGCCAGCAGGGGGCGTACCTACGAGCAGTACTTC. Its protein is CASRGRTYEQYF.